These 5 T cell receptor beta chains came from one sample sequenced in a study of prognosis after radiotherapy for stage I lung cancer. Genomic DNA yielded TCR beta CDR3, amplified by two-round multiplex PCR. Round one of PCR was performed, and it used primers specific to each TRBV and TRBJ gene. One entry per CDR3 protein results from TCRdb running MiXCR on the multiplex PCR reads. The sample shows about 14,000 distinct CDR3 sequences, 28% of them seen only once. The material was PBMCs, obtained before or after stereotactic body radiation therapy (not recorded which). The receptors were sampled from a donor older than 45 with non-small cell lung cancer.

This clonotype was seen at least ten times. DNA of the CDR3: TGTGCCAGCAGCTCGGGGACGTACACCTACGAGCAGTACTTC. Translating it yields CASSSGTYTYEQYF. The chain combines TRBV5-6 with TRBJ2-7; either TRBD1 or TRBD2 may fit D (5 bases each). The ends were cut back, 3 bases at V and 2 bases at J, with 12 bases in the middle. CDR1 is SGHDT and CDR2 is YYEEEE in the germline V gene. The CDR3 contains 14 residues.

The chain has TRBV20-1 and TRBJ2-1; perhaps D is TRBD1 or TRBD2 (5 bases each). V shed 8 bases and J shed 14 bases, with 22 bases lying between them. Germline V lookup: CDR1 DFQATT, CDR2 SNEGSKA (reference sequence). This CDR3 contains 12 residues. The CDR3 loop reads CSTHWGISEEFF. The CDR3 region has the DNA TGCAGTACTCACTGGGGGATATCGGAGGAGTTCTTC.

The J gene is TRBJ2-7, the V gene TRBV24-1; either TRBD1 or TRBD2 may supply D (5 bases each). The V end was cut by 12 bases, the J end by 6 bases, with 20 bases between. Germline V gene data show CDR1 as KGHDR and CDR2 as SFDVKD. The length of the CDR3 is 13 residues. The CDR3 loop reads CAASKAGTPEQYF. The CDR3 DNA follows: TGTGCCGCAAGTAAAGCCGGGACCCCCGAGCAGTACTTC.

Details on this clonotype: The junction differs from germline at one of its ends, possibly a read error. The chain is built from TRBV7-3 and TRBJ2-1, with D maybe TRBD1 (5 bases). CDR3 size: 15 residues. Germline CDR1 reads SGHTA; CDR2 reads FQGTGA. The DNA of the CDR3 is TGTGCCAGCAGCTCCACAGGTGCCTCTATCAATGAGCTGTTCTTC. Its protein is CASSSTGASINELFF.

Remarks on this clonotype: Since a far larger clone is one base different, this is likely a read error. The V call is TRBV6-2 or TRBV6-3, the J call TRBJ1-5; tentatively, D is TRBD1 (6 bases). The CDR3 spans 14 residues. Germline V lookup: CDR1 MNHEY, CDR2 SVGEGT. The CDR3: CARSSGQHNQPQHF. CDR3 nucleotide sequence: TGTGCCAGAAGTTCAGGACAGCACAATCAGCCCCAGCATTTT.